This T cell receptor (beta chain) came from a study of cytomegalovirus exposure and HLA in healthy donors. Points from the study as a whole: Sequences of the TCR beta chain were said to predict the HLA-A and HLA-B alleles of most subjects accurately. 87-base-pair reads could not separate some V segments, including TRBV6-2 and TRBV6-3. Most TCR sequences proved rare, with some public TCRs found in many donors.

To note about this clone: The antigen is not known.

Every donor was a healthy person donating bone marrow. PCR amplification relied on 60 Vbeta primers (plus 13 Jbeta primers). TCRdb's table, derived via immunoSEQ multiplex PCR, lists solely in-frame clones and lacks some. This table has over 150,000 clones, roughly 83% appearing once. With 3 bases removed from V and 2 bases from J, the gap between germline ends came to 20 bases. There are 17 residues in the CDR3. The germline gives CDR1 SGHNT, CDR2 YYREEE (reference sequence). The chain carries TRBV5-4 and TRBJ1-1, with D perhaps matching TRBD1 (5 bases). This TCR derives from a boy aged 2 to 10 in good health and CMV-seronegative. The sample consisted of PBMCs. The CDR3 protein is CASSSGGVKGRNTEAFF. The CDR3 nucleotides are TGTGCCAGCAGCTCCGGGGGTGTCAAGGGGCGCAACACTGAAGCTTTCTTT.